This T cell receptor beta chain was identified in a study of shared clonotypes between healthy human individuals. Sequenced by immunoSEQ multiplex PCR; TCRdb stores in-frame clones only, minus some. The repertoire includes some 1,900,000 clones, about 95% of them detected once, and less than 1.5% sits in the top ten. Trimming left V 5 bases short and J 2 bases short, with 10 bases between. This CDR3 region has 14 residues. Per germline, CDR1 MNHEY and CDR2 SMNVEV (reference sequence). CD8 cells regarded as naive lacked CD45RO, were positively chosen for CCR7, and omitted terminally differentiated effector memory CD45RA+ cells. Recent vaccinations or acute infections were absent in the healthy HIV-negative adult donors.

The clonotype originates from a man younger than 35 in good health. The chain links TRBV27 to TRBJ2-1; D is uncertain. Sequencing was carried out using naive CD8+ T cells sorted from blood. The DNA of the CDR3 is TGTGCCAGCAGTCCGCAGGACCCCTACAATGAGCAGTTCTTC. Its protein is CASSPQDPYNEQFF.